This T cell receptor (beta chain) is drawn from a study of CD8 T cells in Susac syndrome. Study results and caveats: It was acknowledged in the study that the number of individuals who were included in its TCR sequencing and HLA analysis was relatively small.

To note about this clonotype: Its antigen is unidentified.

RNA in amounts of 0.5 to 1 ug was reverse transcribed with random hexamers. It was immunoSEQ multiplex PCR that amplified TCR beta CDR3 across 54 Vbeta and 13 Jbeta. TCRdb called the immunoSEQ multiplex PCR reads again in MiXCR, with one record for every CDR3 protein. The sample carries around 130,000 distinct CDR3 sequences, around 75% recorded once. TEMRA cells were FACS-enriched, with CD8+ and CD4+ T cells isolated negatively. Germline lookup yields CDR1 MGHRA and CDR2 YSYEKL. The CDR3 totals 17 residues. J gave up 4 bases and V 0 bases, and 10 bases lay outside the gene matches. V and J are TRBV4-1 and TRBJ1-1; 8 nucleotides match TRBD1. The specimen sequenced was CD8+ T cells from PBMCs. This clonotype was obtained from a human donor with multiple sclerosis. For the CDR3, the DNA is TGCGCCAGCAGCCAAGATGGCAGGGGGCGGAGCGGCACTGAAGCTTTCTTT. Its translation: CASSQDGRGRSGTEAFF.